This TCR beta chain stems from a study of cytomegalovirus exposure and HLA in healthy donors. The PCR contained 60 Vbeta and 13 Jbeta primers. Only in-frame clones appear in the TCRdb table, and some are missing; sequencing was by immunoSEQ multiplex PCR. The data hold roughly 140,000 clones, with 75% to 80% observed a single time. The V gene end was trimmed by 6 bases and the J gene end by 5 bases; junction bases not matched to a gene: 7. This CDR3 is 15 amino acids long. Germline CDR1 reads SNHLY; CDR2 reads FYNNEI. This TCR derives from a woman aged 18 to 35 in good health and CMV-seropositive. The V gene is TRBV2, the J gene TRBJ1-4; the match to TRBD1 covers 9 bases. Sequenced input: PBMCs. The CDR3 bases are TGTGCCAGCAGCTTACAGGGGGCGACAAATGAAAAACTGTTTTTT. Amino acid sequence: CASSLQGATNEKLFF.